This TCR beta chain was found in a study of T cell repertoires in cytomegalovirus infection. The study, taken as a whole, reports: Dominating the ex vivo response were TCR beta clonotypes that were CMV-specific and HLA-C-restricted.

TCRdb passed the reads through MiXCR, listing each CDR3 protein once. The sample holds approximately 150,000 distinct CDR3 sequences, approximately 17% seen once. CDR3 size: 14 residues. Germline assignment: CDR1 SEHNR and CDR2 FQNEAQ (reference sequence). V dropped 7 bases and J dropped 1 base, with 13 bases sitting between them. Of note for this clonotype: Its antigen is unknown.

The specimen was CD8+ T cells from PBMCs. This chain connects TRBV7-9 to TRBJ1-1; possible D gene TRBD1, 5 bases. This clonotype was sampled from a human donor in good health (CMV status not recorded). Some clones in this sample may be carry-over from other donors' samples. The CDR3 nucleotides are TGTGCCAGCACTTCCCCGGGGACGAACACTGAAGCTTTCTTT. Amino acids: CASTSPGTNTEAFF.